This entry features one T cell receptor beta chain sequence. The data derive from a study of a mutant IDH1 vaccine in newly diagnosed glioma. Study overall: Treated individuals were about 60% male and roughly 40% female, averaging approximately 40 years of age.

Germline V gene lookup returns CDR1 LNHNV and CDR2 YYDKDF (reference sequence). The CDR3 consists of 17 residues. V shed 0 bases and J shed 0 bases, with 12 bases lying between them. The sample's time point: baseline, week 1 (first vaccination visit). Regarding treatment: pre-vaccination baseline after standard-of-care therapy. Assay used: immunoSEQ multiplex PCR; TCRdb lists only in-frame clones, some missing. Here the sample spans 98,000 or so clones, about 90% being singletons. The J gene is TRBJ1-3, the V gene TRBV15; perhaps TRBD1 as D (5 bases). The sequences come from PBMCs, collected from a glioma patient treated with radiotherapy, temozolomide or both. The source is a woman aged 45-65 years with glioma. CDR3 in DNA: TGTGCCACCAGCAGAGATTGGGAGGGGAGCTCTGGAAACACCATATATTTT. Translated, it gives CATSRDWEGSSGNTIYF.